The 9 T cell receptor beta chains below come from one sample, sequenced in a study of identifying expanded T cells in peripheral blood. Measured with immunoSEQ multiplex PCR; TCRdb has only the in-frame clones, and not every one. The table lists 51,000 or so clones, approximately 80% of them singletons. Material: blood. These receptors came from a person between 18 and 75 years old in good health.

The chain combines TRBV6-1 with TRBJ2-7; the D is unclear. The CDR3 is made up of 14 amino acids. Trimming cost V 8 bases and J 0 bases, with 14 bases left between them. Germline V gene lookup returns CDR1 MNHNS and CDR2 SASEGT. This CDR3 reads CASSWLSSSYEQYV. The CDR3 bases are TGTGCCAGCTCGTGGCTGTCTAGCTCCTACGAGCAGTACGTC.

The V call is TRBV4-2, the J call TRBJ1-1; maybe TRBD1 (6 bases). The CDR3 is made up of 15 amino acids. Trimming took off 3 bases at V and 4 bases at J, with 15 bases between the two ends. Per germline, CDR1 LGHNA and CDR2 YNFKEQ. The CDR3 nucleotides are TGTGCCAGCAGCCAGGATACACAGGGAATCACTGAAGCTTTCTTT. Translation gives CASSQDTQGITEAFF.

The J gene is TRBJ2-7, the V gene TRBV6-1; no reliable D call. The CDR3 is 12 amino acids. V gave up 5 bases and J gave up 4 bases, with 9 bases separating them. The germline gives CDR1 MNHNS, CDR2 SASEGT. CDR3 residues: CASSSEFYEQYV. The CDR3 region has the DNA TGTGCCAGCAGTTCGGAGTTTTACGAGCAGTACGTC.

This chain connects TRBV6-6 to TRBJ2-3; D may be TRBD1 or TRBD2 (6 bases each). The V end lost 2 bases, the J end lost 6 bases, and 15 bases lay between the germline ends. The CDR3 loop spans 15 amino acids. Germline V gene sequence: CDR1 MNHNY, CDR2 SVGAGI (reference sequence). CDR3 DNA: TGTGCCAGCAGTTACACAACGGGGGCGGGGGATACGCAGTATTTT. Residues: CASSYTTGAGDTQYF.

This clone was seen only once. The rearrangement links TRBV9 to TRBJ2-7; TRBD2 agrees at 13 bases. The CDR3 consists of 15 residues. Per germline, CDR1 SGDLS and CDR2 YYNGEE. Trimming cost V 3 bases and J 5 bases; bases outside gene matches: 5. The CDR3 DNA is TGTGCCAGCAGCGCAGGACTAGCGGGAGTCCACGAGCAGTACTTC. Translation: CASSAGLAGVHEQYF.

This chain uses TRBV15 with TRBJ2-7, with no clear D. The CDR3 length is 13 residues. V was clipped by 5 bases and J by 3 bases, with 11 bases between them. CDR1 is LNHNV and CDR2 is YYDKDF in the germline V gene (reference sequence). CDR3 amino acids: CATSGNRDYEQYV. CDR3 nucleotides: TGTGCCACCAGCGGCAACAGAGACTACGAGCAGTACGTC.

The rearrangement joins TRBV4-2 to TRBJ2-5, with 7 bases identical to TRBD2. The V gene's germline CDR1 is LGHNA and CDR2 YNFKEQ. CDR3 length equals 13 residues. V was clipped by 4 bases and J by 5 bases; unmatched bases: 4. The chain's CDR3 is CASSPTAGETQYF. The CDR3, as DNA: TGTGCCAGCAGCCCGACAGCGGGGGAGACCCAGTACTTC.

The rearrangement uses TRBV7-2 and TRBJ2-3; TRBD1 matches at 9 bases. CDR1 and CDR2 (germline): SGHTA, FQGNSA. This CDR3 region has 18 residues. The V gene end was trimmed by 7 bases and the J gene end by 0 bases; junction bases not matched to a gene: 14. The CDR3 protein is CASTPRDRVFSSTDTQYF. CDR3 DNA: TGTGCCAGCACCCCCCGGGACAGGGTCTTCTCTAGCACAGATACGCAGTATTTT. Looking up the rest from reference TRBV7-2 and TRBJ2-3 gives the full variable domain: GAGVSQSPSNKVTEKGKDVELRCDPISGHTALYWYRQSLGQGLEFLIYFQGNSAPDKSGLPSDRFSAERTGGSVSTLTIQRTQQEDSAVYLCASTPRDRVFSSTDTQYFGPGTRLTVL.

This clone is judged medium-sized. The gene calls are TRBV9 and TRBJ2-1; 10 positions match TRBD2. J lost 8 bases, V lost 4 bases, and 15 bases had no gene match. The germline gives CDR1 SGDLS, CDR2 YYNGEE. The CDR3 covers 17 residues. CDR3 sequence (DNA): TGTGCCAGCAGCCCTAGTCCCCAACTAGCGGGATCGGATGAGCAGTTCTTC. This gives the protein CASSPSPQLAGSDEQFF.